The T cell receptor beta chain described here comes from a study of T-cell memory formation after mild COVID-19. As for the study in general: Largely, TCR clusters stayed within a single donor.

Study-wide results and caveats: Those CD4+ clones that contracted were mainly in CM and EM (CD8+ ones in EMRA). Some SARS-CoV-2-responding clones were already detected in memory before infection.

The length of the CDR3 is 15 residues. Germline loops: CDR1 LNHDA, CDR2 SQIVND (reference sequence). Trimming removed 11 bases at V and 1 base at J, with 20 bases between. About this clonotype: Its antigen is currently unknown.

It was 5'RACE with constant-segment primers that produced the TCR alpha and TCR beta cDNA libraries, which carried sample barcodes and UMIs. TCRdb re-derived calls from the 5' RACE reads in MiXCR, one entry per CDR3 protein. The sample consists of fewer than 600,000 distinct CDR3 sequences, roughly 21% of them appearing once. The chain has TRBV19 and TRBJ1-1; a weak D match, TRBD1 (6 bases). This TCR was sampled from an adult woman who had mild COVID-19 (a few samples of this study predate the infection). Cell type and time point are not known. The specimen sequenced was PBMCs or a T cell subset sorted from them (not recorded which). The CDR3: CASRPEAGANTEAFF. The CDR3 DNA reads TGTGCCTCCCGACCTGAGGCAGGGGCGAACACTGAAGCTTTCTTT. The entire variable domain, with the rest obtained from reference TRBV19 and TRBJ1-1, is as follows: DGGITQSPKYLFRKEGQNVTLSCEQNLNHDAMYWYRQDPGQGLRLIYYSQIVNDFQKGDIAEGYSVSREKKESFPLTVTSAQKNPTAFYLCASRPEAGANTEAFFGQGTRLTVV.